One and the same sample provided the 17 T cell receptor beta chains below, sequenced in a study of blood T cell repertoires in COVID-19 (dated by TCRdb to 2018 to 2021). Receptors were amplified or captured by the immunoSEQ multiplex PCR assay. TCRdb obtained this table from immuneACCESS and retained in-frame rearrangements with V and J assigned. These tables miss some clones; where compared with another copy, unresolved V genes account for less than half of the shortfall, and the remainder is unexplained. This sample gives about 240,000 clones in total; around 87% of them show up just once. 6% to 9% of the sample lies in the top ten. The sequencing sample was made of peripheral blood. The source is a woman aged 65 to 85 with active or convalescent COVID-19.

The chain has TRBV6-2 or TRBV6-3 and TRBJ2-7; possibly TRBD1 for D (6 bases). V lost 5 bases, J lost 7 bases, and 15 bases lay in between. The CDR3 is 13 residues long. Germline loops: CDR1 MNHEY, CDR2 SVGEGT. The CDR3 spells CASSDRFVEEQYF. The CDR3 DNA follows: TGTGCCAGCAGTGACAGGTTTGTTGAAGAGCAGTACTTC.

The chain employs TRBV5-1 and TRBJ1-1; D not certain. The CDR3 has 14 residues. Germline V gene sequence: CDR1 SGHRS, CDR2 YFSETQ. Trimming removed 4 bases from V and 0 bases from J, with 10 bases in between. CDR3 in DNA: TGCGCCAGCAGCCCATTTACTATGAACACTGAAGCTTTCTTT. Encoded protein: CASSPFTMNTEAFF.

This clone has only one observation. This rearrangement joins TRBV5-4 to TRBJ2-5, with 9 bases identical to TRBD1. The CDR3 has 15 amino acids. Germline V lookup: CDR1 SGHNT, CDR2 YYREEE (reference sequence). V gave up 4 bases and J gave up 5 bases; unmatched junction bases: 9. For the CDR3, the DNA is TGTGCCAGCAGCACCCGGACAGGGGCGCTTGAGACCCAGTACTTC. This codes for CASSTRTGALETQYF.

The chain couples TRBV21-1 to TRBJ1-3. TRBV21-1 represents a pseudogene. CDR3 length equals 15 residues. CDR3 in amino acids: CASSGRGPLGNTIYF. The CDR3 nucleotides read TGTGCCAGCAGCGGGCGGGGTCCTCTAGGTAACACCATATATTTT.

This clone was found a few times. V gene TRBV20-1 combines with J gene TRBJ1-2; the match to TRBD1 covers 8 bases. Looked up from germline, CDR1 is DFQATT and CDR2 is SNEGSKA (reference sequence). Germline trimming cut 4 bases from V and 8 bases from J; bases unmatched to any gene: 0. The CDR3 runs 10 residues. In nucleotides, the CDR3 is TGCAGTGCTACAGGGGGCGGCTACACCTTC. This codes for CSATGGGYTF.

The V and J genes are TRBV10-3 and TRBJ1-1; 9 bases are shared with TRBD1. Trimming cost V 4 bases and J 5 bases; bases outside gene matches: 8. The CDR3 is made up of 15 amino acids. Germline assignment: CDR1 ENHRY and CDR2 SYGVKD. The CDR3 bases are TGTGCCATCAGTGCCACAGGGACAGGGAATACTGAAGCTTTCTTT. Translation: CAISATGTGNTEAFF.

The CDR3 reads CASSSSGQGNQPQHF. DNA of the CDR3: TGCGCCAGCAGCTCTTCGGGACAGGGCAATCAGCCCCAGCATTTT. The chain couples TRBV4-1 to TRBJ1-5; 8 bases agree with TRBD1. CDR3 length equals 15 residues. Germline trimming cut 5 bases from V and 2 bases from J; bases unmatched to any gene: 5. CDR1 MGHRA and CDR2 YSYEKL come from the germline V gene.

J is TRBJ1-1 and V is TRBV15, with unresolved D. Germline assignment: CDR1 LNHNV and CDR2 YYDKDF (reference sequence). This CDR3 is 15 amino acids long. V was clipped by 0 bases and J by 0 bases, with 8 bases between them. The CDR3 DNA reads TGTGCCACCAGCAGAGATAACTTCATGAACACTGAAGCTTTCTTT. Translating it yields CATSRDNFMNTEAFF. Filled out from reference TRBV15 and TRBJ1-1, the complete variable domain reads DAMVIQNPRYQVTQFGKPVTLSCSQTLNHNVMYWYQQKSSQAPKLLFHYYDKDFNNEADTPDNFQSRRPNTSFCFLDIRSPGLGDTAMYLCATSRDNFMNTEAFFGQGTRLTVV.

The chain joins TRBV11-2 to TRBJ2-3; 7 bases align to TRBD2. CDR1 and CDR2 (germline): SGHAT, FQNNGV. CDR3 length: 15 amino acids. V trimming: 0 bases; J trimming: 0 bases; junction bases outside the gene matches: 0. In DNA, the CDR3 is TGTGCCAGCAGCTTAGACGGGGGGAGCACAGATACGCAGTATTTT. Its translation: CASSLDGGSTDTQYF.

This chain connects TRBV7-2 to TRBJ1-3; no clear D gene. With 2 bases removed from V and 9 bases from J, the gap between germline ends came to 11 bases. The length of the CDR3 is 13 residues. The V gene's germline CDR1 is SGHTA and CDR2 FQGNSA. The CDR3: CASSLRGSSTIYF. For the CDR3, the DNA is TGTGCCAGCAGCTTAAGAGGGTCTAGCACCATATATTTT. The whole variable domain, filled in from reference TRBV7-2 and TRBJ1-3, reads GAGVSQSPSNKVTEKGKDVELRCDPISGHTALYWYRQSLGQGLEFLIYFQGNSAPDKSGLPSDRFSAERTGGSVSTLTIQRTQQEDSAVYLCASSLRGSSTIYFGEGSWLTVV.

The chain recombines TRBV7-8 with TRBJ1-2, with 9 bases matching TRBD1. Losses at the gene ends were 4 bases for V and 7 bases for J; bases not matched to a gene: 10. Germline CDR1 SGHVS, CDR2 FQNEAQ. This CDR3 contains 15 residues. CDR3 DNA sequence: TGTGCCAGCAGCTCGGACAGGGGCCCTCTGGGTGGCTACACCTTC. Protein: CASSSDRGPLGGYTF. Complete variable domain (other parts from reference TRBV7-8 and TRBJ1-2): GAGVSQSPRYKVAKRGQDVALRCDPISGHVSLFWYQQALGQGPEFLTYFQNEAQLDKSGLPSDRFFAERPEGSVSTLKIQRTQQEDSAVYLCASSSDRGPLGGYTFGSGTRLTVV.

The chain has TRBV7-2 and TRBJ2-3, with TRBD2 matching 8 bases. There are 14 residues in the CDR3. V lost 6 bases to trimming and J lost 2 bases; unmatched junction nucleotides: 4. Germline CDR1 SGHTA, CDR2 FQGNSA. CDR3 coding DNA: TGTGCCAGCAGACCCGGGGGGGACACAGATACGCAGTATTTT. It translates to CASRPGGDTDTQYF.

V gene TRBV7-9 combines with J gene TRBJ1-2; a possible D gene is TRBD1 (6 bases). The V end lost 1 base, the J end lost 10 bases, and 13 bases lay between the germline ends. The CDR3 sequence is 13 residues long. Looked up from germline, CDR1 is SEHNR and CDR2 is FQNEAQ (reference sequence). For the CDR3, the DNA is TGTGCCAGCAGCTTAGACGTTGGGGACATCTACACCTTC. Its translation: CASSLDVGDIYTF.

The J gene is TRBJ1-1, the V gene TRBV6-2 or TRBV6-3; D is unclear. V was cut by 6 bases and J by 8 bases, with 16 bases left in between. This CDR3 region has 13 residues. CDR1 and CDR2 (germline): MNHEY, SVGEGT. The CDR3 DNA reads as TGTGCCAGCAGCCTTACAGAACAGTCAGAAGCTTTCTTT. This codes for CASSLTEQSEAFF.

The chain's CDR3 is CAVDGTGPDTQYF. As DNA, the CDR3 is TGTGCCGTCGACGGGACAGGCCCAGATACGCAGTATTTT. The V and J genes are TRBV6-5 and TRBJ2-3, with TRBD1 matching 8 bases. The V and J ends lost 11 bases and 4 bases, in that order; junction bases with no gene match: 8. The germline V gene encodes CDR1 MNHEY and CDR2 SVGAGI. This CDR3 has 13 amino acids.

This clone was found once. This chain joins TRBV19 and TRBJ1-2; D is undetermined. Germline CDR1 is LNHDA and CDR2 is SQIVND (reference sequence). The germline V and J ends were trimmed by 3 bases and 5 bases, with 10 bases remaining between them. CDR3 length: 13 amino acids. For the CDR3, the DNA is TGTGCCAGTAGTATGGCAGCGCCTTATGGCTACACCTTC. Its translation is CASSMAAPYGYTF.

The J gene is TRBJ1-2, the V gene TRBV27; D possibly corresponds to TRBD1 (5 bases). The CDR3 has 14 residues. Deletions cut 6 bases from V and 7 bases from J, with 18 bases between. Germline loops: CDR1 MNHEY, CDR2 SMNVEV (reference sequence). The CDR3 region has the DNA TGTGCCAGCAGCCCACCAGGGTTTATCGGTGGCTACACCTTC. This codes for CASSPPGFIGGYTF.